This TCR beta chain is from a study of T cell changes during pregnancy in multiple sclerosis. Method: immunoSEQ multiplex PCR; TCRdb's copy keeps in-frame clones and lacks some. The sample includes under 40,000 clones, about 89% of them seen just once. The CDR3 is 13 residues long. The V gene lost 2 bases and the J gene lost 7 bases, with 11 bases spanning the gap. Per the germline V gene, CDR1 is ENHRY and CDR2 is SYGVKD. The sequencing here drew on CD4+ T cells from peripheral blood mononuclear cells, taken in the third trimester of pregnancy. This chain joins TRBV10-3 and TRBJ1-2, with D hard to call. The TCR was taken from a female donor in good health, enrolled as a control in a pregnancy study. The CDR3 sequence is CAISELTGRGYTF. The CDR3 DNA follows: TGTGCCATCAGTGAGCTCACGGGTCGTGGCTACACCTTC.